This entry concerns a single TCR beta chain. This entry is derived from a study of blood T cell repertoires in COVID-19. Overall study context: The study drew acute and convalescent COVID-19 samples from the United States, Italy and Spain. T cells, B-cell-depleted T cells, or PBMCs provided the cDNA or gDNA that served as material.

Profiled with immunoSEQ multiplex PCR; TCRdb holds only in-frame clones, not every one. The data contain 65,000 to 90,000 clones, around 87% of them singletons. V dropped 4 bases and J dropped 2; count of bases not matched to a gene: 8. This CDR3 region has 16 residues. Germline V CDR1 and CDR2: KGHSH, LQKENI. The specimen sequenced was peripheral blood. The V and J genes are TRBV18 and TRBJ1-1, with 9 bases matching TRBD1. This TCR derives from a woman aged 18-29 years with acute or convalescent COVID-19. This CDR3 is CASSRRQGGRNTEAFF. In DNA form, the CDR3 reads TGTGCCAGCTCACGACGACAGGGGGGGCGCAACACTGAAGCTTTCTTT.